The clone carrying this TCR beta chain showed up just a few times. TCRdb used MiXCR to reprocess the 5' RACE reads, holding one entry per CDR3 protein. The sample has 430,000 or so distinct CDR3 sequences; 20% to 25% are singletons. The data stem from a study of identical twins. V was clipped by 4 bases and J by 0 bases, with 9 bases between them. The CDR3 totals 14 residues. Per germline, CDR1 ENHRY and CDR2 SYGVKD. The same sample was also studied in work on T cells expressing NK-cell markers.

Sequencing was done on a sample of CD4+ T cells sorted from blood. V and J are TRBV10-3 and TRBJ1-1, with TRBD1 as a possible D gene (6 bases). This TCR was sampled from a woman between 18 and 30 years old in good health. CDR3 coding DNA: TGTGCCATCAGTGCCAGGGGACTGAACACTGAAGCTTTCTTT. Protein product: CAISARGLNTEAFF.